The 22 T cell receptor beta chains below all came from one sample that was sequenced in a study of control samples from healthy donors and cancer patients. TCRdb's table, derived via immunoSEQ multiplex PCR, lists solely in-frame clones and lacks some. The table shows about 110,000 clones, with more than 75% occurring only once. The sequencing input was PBMCs. These receptors originate from a woman aged 60-75 years with lung cancer.

The CDR3 here is CATSDGEEPQHF. Here the CDR3 DNA reads TGTGCCACCTCGGACGGAGAAGAGCCCCAGCATTTT. This chain links TRBV24-1 with TRBJ1-5, with D uncertain. CDR3 length: 12 amino acids. Deletions cut 9 bases from V and 8 bases from J, with 13 bases between. Looked up from germline, CDR1 is KGHDR and CDR2 is SFDVKD.

The chain recombines TRBV5-1 with TRBJ1-2; 11 bases are a match to TRBD1. The V gene's germline CDR1 is SGHRS and CDR2 YFSETQ. This CDR3 comprises 15 residues. V lost 0 bases, J lost 8 bases, and 6 bases stayed unmatched. CDR3 in DNA: TGCGCCAGCAGCTTGGCATTGGGACAGGGGGACGGCTACACCTTC. This encodes CASSLALGQGDGYTF.

This clone was observed a few times. This chain uses TRBV9 with TRBJ1-4, with TRBD1 matching over 9 bases. J was trimmed by 4 bases and V by 3 bases; bases with no gene match: 7. In germline, CDR1 is SGDLS, CDR2 YYNGEE. This CDR3 has 16 amino acids. The CDR3 loop reads CASSAPGTGFNEKLFF. The CDR3 region has the DNA TGTGCCAGCAGCGCCCCCGGGACAGGGTTTAATGAAAAACTGTTTTTT.

Written as DNA, the CDR3 is TGTGCCAGCTCGGCAGGGGAAGATTCACCCCTCCACTTT. As protein: CASSAGEDSPLHF. The chain links TRBV18 to TRBJ1-6, with D possibly TRBD1 on 6 matching bases. Germline values: CDR1 KGHSH, CDR2 LQKENI. Trimming cost V 6 bases and J 8 bases, with 11 bases left between them. The CDR3 has 13 residues.

The V call is TRBV29-1, the J call TRBJ1-1, with 7 bases aligning to TRBD1. V dropped 1 base and J dropped 5; count of bases not matched to a gene: 7. The germline V gene has CDR1 SQVTM and CDR2 ANQGSEA. CDR3 size: 14 residues. CDR3 sequence reads: CSVEGEGARTEAFF. The CDR3 bases are TGCAGCGTTGAAGGGGAGGGGGCGCGAACTGAAGCTTTCTTT.

J is TRBJ1-6 and V is TRBV3-1 (or the pseudogene TRBV3-2), with D maybe TRBD1 (6 bases). Germline V gene sequence: CDR1 LGHDT, CDR2 YNNKEL (reference sequence). The CDR3 is made up of 14 amino acids. V shed 1 base and J shed 5 bases, with 6 bases lying between them. CDR3 sequence reads: CASSQGQDNSPLHF. In nucleotides, the CDR3 is TGTGCCAGCAGCCAAGGACAGGATAATTCACCCCTCCACTTT.

The chain recombines TRBV18 with TRBJ2-2; 11 bases align to TRBD1. The CDR3 loop spans 17 amino acids. Unmatched junction bases numbered 8, after V lost 3 bases and J lost 5 bases. Germline loops: CDR1 KGHSH, CDR2 LQKENI. DNA of the CDR3: TGTGCCAGCTCACCCCCGGGGACAGGGGGATGGACCGGGGAGCTGTTTTTT. Its translation is CASSPPGTGGWTGELFF.

Points on this clone: One end of the junction varies from germline; a read error may be responsible. This chain joins TRBV7-7 and TRBJ2-5; perhaps TRBD2 as D (6 bases). CDR3 size: 15 residues. The germline CDR1 and CDR2 sequences are SSHAT and FNYEAQ (reference sequence). The CDR3 DNA follows: TGTGCTAGCAGCTTAGGGACCCCAGGGAGGGAGACCCAGTACTTC. Translated, it gives CASSLGTPGRETQYF.

The chain is built from TRBV9 and TRBJ1-1, with a possible D match to TRBD1 (5 bases). V was trimmed by 0 bases and J by 2 bases, leaving 17 bases between them. Germline CDR1 reads SGDLS; CDR2 reads YYNGEE. The CDR3 runs to 17 residues. The CDR3 DNA reads as TGTGCCAGCAGCGTAGGTCCCCTTGACAGCGGCAACACTGAAGCTTTCTTT. It is translated as CASSVGPLDSGNTEAFF.

The chain uses TRBV5-1 and TRBJ2-7; unclear D gene. Germline-derived CDR1 and CDR2 are SGHRS and YFSETQ. The CDR3 has 13 amino acids. The V and J ends lost 1 base and 3 bases respectively, with 8 bases between them. The CDR3: CASSLQQFYEQYF. CDR3 nucleotide sequence: TGCGCCAGCAGCTTGCAACAGTTCTACGAGCAGTACTTC.

This chain uses TRBV4-1 with TRBJ1-5, with D possibly matching TRBD1 (6 bases). CDR1 and CDR2 (germline): MGHRA, YSYEKL. The germline V and J ends were trimmed by 1 base and 0 bases, with 19 bases remaining between them. The CDR3 sequence is 19 residues long. In DNA form, the CDR3 reads TGCGCCAGCAGCCAAGGAGCTCACAGGGCTTTCGATAGCAATCAGCCCCAGCATTTT. Protein: CASSQGAHRAFDSNQPQHF.

The chain couples TRBV7-9 to TRBJ2-6; 7 nucleotides agree with TRBD1. The CDR3 runs to 18 residues. Trimming took 4 bases from V and 2 from J; bases not matched to a gene: 11. The germline V gene has CDR1 SEHNR and CDR2 FQNEAQ (reference sequence). The CDR3 coding sequence is TGTGCCAGCAGCTCAGACAGGGAGCGGTTGACTGGGGCCAACGTCCTGACTTTC. It specifies CASSSDRERLTGANVLTF.

As for this clone: At one of its ends the junction is not consistent with the germline gene, which may arise from a read error. The chain is built from TRBV3-1 (or the pseudogene TRBV3-2) and TRBJ2-1; 9 bases match TRBD1. The CDR3 is 13 residues long. Germline CDR1 and CDR2: LGHDT and YNNKEL (reference sequence). In nucleotides, the CDR3 is TGTGCCAGCAGCCAAGGGGGCCCGGGACAGGGTATCTTC. It yields the protein CASSQGGPGQGIF.

V usage is TRBV5-6 and J usage is TRBJ2-1; D remains ambiguous. V was pared by 0 bases and J by 3 bases, with 10 bases between. Germline V gene data show CDR1 as SGHDT and CDR2 as YYEEEE. The CDR3 contains 15 residues. CDR3 protein: CASSLVGSNYNEQFF. The DNA of the CDR3 is TGTGCCAGCAGCTTGGTCGGTTCGAACTACAATGAGCAGTTCTTC.

This rearrangement joins TRBV19 to TRBJ2-1; 9 bases line up with TRBD2. This CDR3 contains 20 residues. V trimming: 1 base; J trimming: 4 bases; junction bases outside the gene matches: 17. The germline CDR1 and CDR2 sequences are LNHDA and SQIVND (reference sequence). For the CDR3, the DNA is TGTGCCAGTAGTATAGGGGGCGGGAGGGATTACAAATTAGCTTACAATGAGCAGTTCTTC. It encodes CASSIGGGRDYKLAYNEQFF.

The chain recombines TRBV10-3 with TRBJ1-1; perhaps TRBD1 as D (5 bases). V was pared by 3 bases and J by 9 bases, with 8 bases between. Germline assignment: CDR1 ENHRY and CDR2 SYGVKD. This CDR3 has 11 residues. This CDR3 is CAISENRQAFF. CDR3 DNA: TGTGCCATCAGTGAAAACAGGCAAGCTTTCTTT.

The chain links TRBV29-1 to TRBJ1-2, with D uncertain. Germline V lookup: CDR1 SQVTM, CDR2 ANQGSEA. The CDR3 sequence is 13 residues long. Deletions cut 0 bases from V and 7 bases from J, with 12 bases between. The CDR3 is CSVEDPRSAGYTF. The CDR3 coding sequence is TGCAGCGTTGAAGACCCCCGATCGGCTGGCTACACCTTC.

The chain links TRBV27 to TRBJ2-5, with no clear D. Trimming shortened V by 3 bases and J by 1 base, and 9 bases separated the two germline ends. This CDR3 has 14 amino acids. CDR1 and CDR2 from the germline V gene are MNHEY and SMNVEV (reference sequence). CDR3 nucleotide sequence: TGTGCCAGCAGTTTTGACCGCGCCCAAGAGACCCAGTACTTC. Translated: CASSFDRAQETQYF.

The chain links TRBV11-3 to TRBJ1-2; 7 positions agree with TRBD1. V shed 5 bases and J 6 bases; nucleotides not matched to a gene: 3. CDR3 length: 12 residues. CDR1 is SGHNT, CDR2 YENEEA, per germline. The CDR3 DNA is TGTGCCAGCAGCCCCGGACAGGATGGCTACACCTTC. The encoded protein is CASSPGQDGYTF. The whole variable domain, remainder taken from reference TRBV11-3 and TRBJ1-2, is EAGVVQSPRYKIIEKKQPVAFWCNPISGHNTLYWYLQNLGQGPELLIRYENEEAVDDSQLPKDRFSAERLKGVDSTLKIQPAELGDSAVYLCASSPGQDGYTFGSGTRLTVV.

This rearrangement joins TRBV18 to TRBJ2-6, with TRBD2 as a possible D gene (5 bases). Trimming removed 2 bases from V and 0 bases from J, with 5 bases in between. CDR1 KGHSH and CDR2 LQKENI come from the germline V gene. The CDR3 length is 15 residues. The CDR3 is CASSPGSSGANVLTF. The CDR3 DNA reads TGTGCCAGCTCACCAGGGAGCTCTGGGGCCAACGTCCTGACTTTC.

This clone was counted a single time. This sequence joins TRBV5-1 and TRBJ1-2, with a weak D call TRBD1 (6 bases). V was trimmed by 7 bases and J by 0 bases, leaving 16 bases between them. This CDR3 comprises 15 residues. The V gene's germline CDR1 is SGHRS and CDR2 YFSETQ. CDR3 nucleotides: TGCGCCAGCCAACCCAGGACAGACGCTAACTATGGCTACACCTTC. It yields the protein CASQPRTDANYGYTF.

This clone was detected once. The chain has TRBV24-1 and TRBJ2-5, with 10 bases aligning to TRBD1. The length of the CDR3 is 15 residues. The trim removed 7 bases at V and 3 bases at J, leaving 7 bases unmatched. Germline V gene sequence: CDR1 KGHDR, CDR2 SFDVKD. CDR3 in DNA: TGTGCCACCAGCCGGGGACAGGGGATTGAAGAGACCCAGTACTTC. Residues: CATSRGQGIEETQYF.